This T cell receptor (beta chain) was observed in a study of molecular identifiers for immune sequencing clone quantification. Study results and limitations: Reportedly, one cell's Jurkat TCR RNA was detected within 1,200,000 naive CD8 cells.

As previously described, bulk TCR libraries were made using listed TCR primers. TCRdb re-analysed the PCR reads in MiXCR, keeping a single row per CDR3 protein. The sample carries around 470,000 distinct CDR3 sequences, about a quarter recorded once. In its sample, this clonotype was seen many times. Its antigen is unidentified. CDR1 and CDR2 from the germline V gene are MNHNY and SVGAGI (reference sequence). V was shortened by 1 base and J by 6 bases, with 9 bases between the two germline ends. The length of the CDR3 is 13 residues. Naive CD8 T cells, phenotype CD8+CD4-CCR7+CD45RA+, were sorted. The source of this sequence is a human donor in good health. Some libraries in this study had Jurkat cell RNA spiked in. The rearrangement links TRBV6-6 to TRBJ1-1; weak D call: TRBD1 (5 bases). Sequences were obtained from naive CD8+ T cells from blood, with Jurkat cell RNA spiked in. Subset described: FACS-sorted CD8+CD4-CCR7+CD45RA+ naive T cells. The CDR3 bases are TGTGCCAGCAGTTACTACGGGGACCCTGAAGCTTTCTTT. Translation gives CASSYYGDPEAFF.